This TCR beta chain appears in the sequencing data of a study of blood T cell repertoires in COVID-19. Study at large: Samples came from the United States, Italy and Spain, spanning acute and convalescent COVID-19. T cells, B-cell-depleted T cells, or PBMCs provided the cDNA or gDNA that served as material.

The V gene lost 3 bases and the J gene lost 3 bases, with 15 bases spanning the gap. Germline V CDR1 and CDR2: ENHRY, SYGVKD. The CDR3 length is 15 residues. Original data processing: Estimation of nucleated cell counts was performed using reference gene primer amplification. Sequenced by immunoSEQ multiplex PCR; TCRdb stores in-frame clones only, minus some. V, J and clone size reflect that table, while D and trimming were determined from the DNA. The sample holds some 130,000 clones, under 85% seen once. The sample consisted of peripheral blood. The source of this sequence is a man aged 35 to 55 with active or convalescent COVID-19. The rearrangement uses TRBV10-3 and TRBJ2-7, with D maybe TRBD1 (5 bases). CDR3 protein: CAISDSADKNYEQYF. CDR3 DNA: TGTGCCATCAGTGATTCGGCGGACAAGAACTACGAGCAGTACTTC.